This is a list of T cell receptor beta chains from one sample in a study of siplizumab effects on memory and regulatory T cells. Assay used: immunoSEQ multiplex PCR; TCRdb lists only in-frame clones, some missing. The data contain fewer than 25,000 clones, roughly two fifths of them singletons. These receptors have no identified antigens. What was sequenced was CFSE-low (dividing) CD4+ T cells sorted from an allogeneic mixed lymphocyte reaction. These receptors were collected from a human donor in good health; the cells came from an allogeneic mixed lymphocyte reaction. Some clones in this sample may be carry-over from other donors' samples. CDR3s include the opening cysteine and the closing phenylalanine or tryptophan. Fields, in order: J gene, V gene, CDR3 protein.

J gene: TRBJ1-1; V gene: TRBV7-9; CDR3 protein: CASSLLSGGLAEAFF
J gene: TRBJ2-7; V gene: TRBV6-5; CDR3 protein: CASRRGLAGGEQYF
J gene: TRBJ2-7; V gene: TRBV5-4; CDR3 protein: CASRNRVSYEQYF
J gene: TRBJ2-5; V gene: TRBV19; CDR3 protein: CASSMRHFQGGTQYF
J gene: TRBJ1-6; V gene: TRBV18; CDR3 protein: CASSPRLGDYNSPLHF
J gene: TRBJ2-2; V gene: TRBV9; CDR3 protein: CASSSLGDINTGELFF
J gene: TRBJ1-3; V gene: TRBV5-1; CDR3 protein: CASSLEGRNTIYF
J gene: TRBJ2-1; V gene: TRBV2; CDR3 protein: CASREEGTTVNEQFF
J gene: TRBJ2-2; V gene: TRBV19; CDR3 protein: CASSSFGVLDTGELFF
J gene: TRBJ2-3; V gene: TRBV2; CDR3 protein: CARWGTGLTDTQYF
J gene: TRBJ2-7; V gene: TRBV5-1; CDR3 protein: CASRLGPATYEQYF
J gene: TRBJ1-2; V gene: TRBV28; CDR3 protein: CASSPPAPTGYGYTF
J gene: TRBJ2-7; V gene: TRBV2; CDR3 protein: CACETGSGYEQYF
J gene: TRBJ2-7; V gene: TRBV29-1; CDR3 protein: CSAARIGNYEQYF
J gene: TRBJ1-3; V gene: TRBV6-5; CDR3 protein: CASSWDSSGNTIYF
J gene: TRBJ2-3; V gene: TRBV7-3; CDR3 protein: CASSPRFGVTDTQYF
J gene: TRBJ2-2; V gene: TRBV5-4; CDR3 protein: CASRGRGRNTGELFF
J gene: TRBJ1-4; V gene: TRBV6-5; CDR3 protein: CASRPGPTNEKLFF
J gene: TRBJ2-7; V gene: TRBV10-2; CDR3 protein: CASSESGGLSSAYF